The rows below give T cell receptor beta chains drawn from one sample of a study of early T cells in non-severe SARS-CoV-2 infection. TCRdb passed the 5' RACE reads through MiXCR, listing each CDR3 protein once. The sample lists about 29,000 distinct CDR3 sequences; about 4.5% were seen once. The sample comprised whole blood. All receptors come from an adult who was a healthcare worker with PCR-confirmed SARS-CoV-2 infection or an uninfected control (not recorded which). CDR3s include the opening cysteine and the closing phenylalanine or tryptophan. Each record gives: clone size, D gene, V gene, J gene, CDR3 DNA, CDR3 protein. The D gene is left open where the match is weak. Not every row has a clone size; where given, it reads once, few, many or a size class.

NA,NA,TRBV7-9,TRBJ1-5,TGTGCCAGCAGCTTGACCCGGGACGGAGGTCAGCCCCAGCATTTT,CASSLTRDGGQPQHF
NA,NA,TRBV7-9,TRBJ2-7,TGTGCCAGCAGATCACAGGGAAACGAGCAGTACTTC,CASRSQGNEQYF
few,NA,TRBV3-1,TRBJ2-7,TGTGCCAGCAGCTCCGGGACATTCAGCGAGCAGTACTTC,CASSSGTFSEQYF
few,NA,TRBV20-1,TRBJ2-5,TGCAGTGCTTACGGACACACCAACCAAGAGACCCAGTACTTC,CSAYGHTNQETQYF
NA,TRBD1,TRBV7-3,TRBJ2-1,TGTGCCAGCAGCTTAGGCCGACAGGGGGGTAGCGGCAACCTACATAATGAGCAGTTCTTC,CASSLGRQGGSGNLHNEQFF
medium-sized,NA,TRBV10-1,TRBJ1-1,TGCGCCAGCAGTGATGGGGGAAAAATGAACACTGAAGCTTTCTTT,CASSDGGKMNTEAFF
many,NA,TRBV13,TRBJ2-7,TGTGCCAGCAGCCCCATGTCCTACGAGCAGTACTTC,CASSPMSYEQYF
few,NA,TRBV29-1,TRBJ2-5,TGCAGCGTTGAGGTGACCCGGGGCGGAGAGACCCAGTACTTC,CSVEVTRGGETQYF
medium-sized,NA,TRBV6-5,TRBJ1-6,TGTGCCAGCAGAAAAGAATTTCGCAATTCACCCCTCCACTTT,CASRKEFRNSPLHF
many,TRBD2,TRBV20-1,TRBJ2-1,TGCAGTGTGACGACTAGCGGGGTCTCCTACAATGAGCAGTTCTTC,CSVTTSGVSYNEQFF
many,NA,TRBV7-8,TRBJ2-7,TGTGCCAGCACCTCGACGCTCTACTACGAGCAGTACTTC,CASTSTLYYEQYF
NA,NA,TRBV30,TRBJ2-5,TGTGCCTGGAGTGTACTACTTGAGACCCAGTACTTC,CAWSVLLETQYF
few,TRBD1,TRBV7-9,TRBJ2-7,TGTGCCAGCAGCTTAGGACAGGGGAACGAGCAGTACTTC,CASSLGQGNEQYF
few,NA,TRBV24-1,TRBJ1-2,TGTGCCACCAGTGATGGGACCTCCTACACCTTC,CATSDGTSYTF
many,NA,TRBV27,TRBJ1-2,TGTGCCAGCAGTTTAGCCAGTAACTATGGCTACACCTTC,CASSLASNYGYTF
NA,NA,TRBV6-2/TRBV6-3,TRBJ2-4,TGTGCCAGCAGTTTCTCTCGGACCAAAAACATTCAGTACTTC,CASSFSRTKNIQYF
NA,TRBD1,TRBV2,TRBJ1-3,TGTGCCAGCAGTGGATCTGAACAGGGGTTATATTTT,CASSGSEQGLYF
many,TRBD2,TRBV13,TRBJ2-3,TGTGCCAGCAGCCGTGCCAGCAAGCGGGACACAGATACGCAGTATTTT,CASSRASKRDTDTQYF
NA,NA,TRBV28,TRBJ1-6,TGTGCCAGCACTAAGGGGCCGGCGACCAATTCACCCCTCCACTTT,CASTKGPATNSPLHF
few,NA,TRBV2,TRBJ1-3,TGTGCCAGCAGTGCTCGGGACTCCTGGCGCTCTGGAAACACCATATATTTT,CASSARDSWRSGNTIYF
few,NA,TRBV3-1,TRBJ1-5,TGTGCCAGCAGCCAAGGGAAAGGGGCGCGCCAGCCCCAGCATTTT,CASSQGKGARQPQHF
many,TRBD2,TRBV7-3,TRBJ2-1,TGTGCCAGCAGCTTCAGCGGGGCAAGCTCCTACAATGAGCAGTTCTTC,CASSFSGASSYNEQFF
few,NA,TRBV11-2,TRBJ2-3,TGTGCCAGCAGACAAATCACAGATACGCAGTATTTT,CASRQITDTQYF
many,TRBD2,TRBV7-7,TRBJ2-2,TGTGCTAGCAGCTCCGGGACTAGCGGGAGAGCTCTCGGCACCGGGGAGCTGTTTTTT,CASSSGTSGRALGTGELFF
NA,TRBD2,TRBV14,TRBJ2-1,TGTGCCAGCAGCCAAGATTGGACTAGCGGGTCTGAGCAGTTCTTC,CASSQDWTSGSEQFF
NA,NA,TRBV20-1,TRBJ2-3,TGCAGTGCTAGAGTCGGGACTACAGATACGCAGTATTTT,CSARVGTTDTQYF
many,NA,TRBV5-1,TRBJ2-3,TGCGCCAGCAGCTTGGACGGCGGCACAGATACGCAGTATTTT,CASSLDGGTDTQYF
NA,TRBD2,TRBV5-5,TRBJ2-7,TGTGCCAGCAGCGTTAGCGGGTTTTTTACCTACGAGCAGTACTTC,CASSVSGFFTYEQYF
few,NA,TRBV4-3,TRBJ2-2,TGCGCCAGCAGCCAAGATCCGGGGATTCTTACCGGGGAGCTGTTTTTT,CASSQDPGILTGELFF
few,NA,TRBV3-1,TRBJ2-1,TGTGCCAGCAGCCAAGCGGTGGCCTACAATGAGCAGTTCTTC,CASSQAVAYNEQFF
NA,NA,TRBV4-1,TRBJ2-1,TGCGCCAGCAGCCTACAGCGGGTCATTGCCTACACTGAGCAGTTCTTC,CASSLQRVIAYTEQFF
many,NA,TRBV6-1,TRBJ2-5,TGTGCCAGCATTGGGATCTTGGAGACCCAGTACTTC,CASIGILETQYF
NA,TRBD1,TRBV7-3,TRBJ2-3,TGTGCCAGCAGCTCCACCGGGACAGGATCAGATACGCAGTATTTT,CASSSTGTGSDTQYF
many,NA,TRBV7-9,TRBJ1-5,TGTGCCAGCAGCTCCGGCCAGAGTAGCAATCAGCCCCAGCATTTT,CASSSGQSSNQPQHF
many,TRBD1,TRBV7-9,TRBJ2-1,TGTGCCAGCAGCGGATGGACAGGGGCGTTGTACAATGAGCAGTTCTTC,CASSGWTGALYNEQFF
many,NA,TRBV19,TRBJ2-3,TGTGCCAGTAGCCGGCGCACAGATACGCAGTATTTT,CASSRRTDTQYF
many,NA,TRBV6-2/TRBV6-3,TRBJ1-5,TGTGCCAGCAAAGAGATCCCCAGAACGGATCAGCCCCAGCATTTT,CASKEIPRTDQPQHF
many,NA,TRBV14,TRBJ2-7,TGTGCCAGCAGCCAAGCTCGGGAGCAGTACTTC,CASSQAREQYF
few,TRBD1,TRBV6-6,TRBJ2-7,TGTGCCAGCAGGGGGACAGTTTACTACGAGCAGTACTTC,CASRGTVYYEQYF
many,NA,TRBV6-5,TRBJ1-1,TGTGCCAGCAGTGTTAGAGGGGTCGTGAACACTGAAGCTTTCTTT,CASSVRGVVNTEAFF
NA,TRBD2,TRBV6-2/TRBV6-3,TRBJ2-3,TGTGCCAGCAGTTACCACCTGGGGTCTAGCGGGATCTCTAGCACAGATACGCAGTATTTT,CASSYHLGSSGISSTDTQYF
many,NA,TRBV4-1,TRBJ1-1,TGCGCCAGCAGCCAAGGATCAGGAGCTATGAACACTGAAGCTTTCTTT,CASSQGSGAMNTEAFF
many,TRBD2,TRBV4-1,TRBJ2-7,TGCGCCAGCAGCCAGCAACTAGCGGGAGTCTCCTACGAGCAGTACTTC,CASSQQLAGVSYEQYF
many,NA,TRBV5-1,TRBJ2-2,TGCGCCAGCAGCTTGGCCCCGACAGGTCAGGGCGGGGAGCTGTTTTTT,CASSLAPTGQGGELFF
many,NA,TRBV11-2,TRBJ2-1,TGTGCCAGTACAGCCGGGGGTGTTAGGAATGAGCAGTTCTTC,CASTAGGVRNEQFF